This TCR beta chain derives from a study of blood T cells in healthy people across ages. From germline, CDR1 is DFQATT and CDR2 SNEGSKA (reference sequence). The CDR3 is 14 amino acids. Trimming shortened V by 2 bases and J by 1 base, and 12 bases separated the two germline ends. This clonotype was counted at least ten times. Each sample gave at least 7 million isolated PBMCs. The authors ran a second PCR of roughly 6 to 12 cycles using a sample-barcoded 5' primer and a J-beta primer mix. TCRdb ran MiXCR on the 5' RACE reads and lists one entry per CDR3 protein. This sample has about 720,000 distinct CDR3 sequences; roughly 20% occur once, and the top ten carry around a fifth.

The receptor comes from a man in his 70s in good health. Sequenced sample: blood. The chain uses TRBV20-1 and TRBJ2-7, with TRBD2 as a possible D gene (6 bases). Here the CDR3 reads CSARRGTVSYEQYF. Here the CDR3 DNA reads TGCAGTGCTAGACGGGGGACGGTATCCTACGAGCAGTACTTC.